The 13 T cell receptor beta chains listed next were all sequenced from one sample in a study of breast tumors, draining lymph nodes, adjacent tissues. One entry per CDR3 protein results from TCRdb running MiXCR on the multiplex PCR reads. The data show more than 100,000 distinct CDR3 sequences, around 20% seen once. Breast cancer patients provided tissue from their axillary draining lymph nodes. The sequenced material came from axillary lymph node tissue. Source of these receptors: a female donor with breast cancer. Some clones in this sample may be carry-over from other donors' samples.

The genes are TRBV7-9 and TRBJ1-1; D is undetermined. Trimming cost V 1 base and J 11 bases, with 17 bases left between them. The CDR3 loop spans 14 amino acids. Germline V CDR1 and CDR2: SEHNR, FQNEAQ (reference sequence). This CDR3 is CASSLGFGGLAAFF. In DNA form, the CDR3 reads TGTGCCAGCAGCTTAGGTTTTGGTGGGCTGGCCGCTTTCTTT.

This clonotype was counted a few times. CDR3 DNA sequence: TGTGCCAGTAGAATCGGACAGGGGGGGGAGGTCCTGACTTTC. Translation: CASRIGQGGEVLTF. The chain uses TRBV19 and TRBJ2-6, with TRBD1 matching 10 bases. With 6 bases clipped from V and 13 bases from J, the junction kept 9 bases outside the gene matches. Germline lookup yields CDR1 LNHDA and CDR2 SQIVND (reference sequence). This CDR3 comprises 14 residues.

This clonotype was seen repeatedly, ten times or more. J is TRBJ2-3 and V is TRBV3-1, with D uncertain. The germline V and J ends were trimmed by 0 bases and 6 bases, with 7 bases remaining between them. The CDR3 covers 13 residues. Germline CDR1 and CDR2: LGHDT and YNNKEL (reference sequence). DNA for the CDR3: TGTGCCAGCAGCCAAGATCTGAGGGATACGCAGTATTTT. Translation: CASSQDLRDTQYF.

This clonotype was recorded at least ten times. The chain combines TRBV24-1 with TRBJ2-3; 9 bases map to TRBD2. J was trimmed by 3 bases and V by 5 bases; bases with no gene match: 23. The germline gives CDR1 KGHDR, CDR2 SFDVKD. The CDR3 loop spans 21 amino acids. The CDR3 is CATSGSIRDEGAGGKTDTQYF. In nucleotides, the CDR3 is TGTGCCACCAGTGGATCCATCCGGGACGAGGGGGCGGGAGGGAAGACAGATACGCAGTATTTT.

The chain's CDR3 is CASSTSGRAPTDTQYF. The CDR3 DNA is TGTGCCAGCAGTACTAGCGGGAGGGCCCCCACAGATACGCAGTATTTT. The chain carries TRBV27 and TRBJ2-3, with 13 nucleotides matching TRBD2. The germline V gene encodes CDR1 MNHEY and CDR2 SMNVEV (reference sequence). The V gene end was trimmed by 5 bases and the J gene end by 2 bases; junction bases not matched to a gene: 4. This CDR3 comprises 16 residues.

This clonotype showed up many times. The chain recombines TRBV6-6 with TRBJ2-7; D unresolved. V was shortened by 5 bases and J by 7 bases, with 9 bases between the two germline ends. This CDR3 contains 11 residues. Germline V lookup: CDR1 MNHNY, CDR2 SVGAGI (reference sequence). The CDR3 DNA sequence: TGTGCCAGCAGTACTGCTTGGGAGCAGTACTTC. Translated: CASSTAWEQYF.

This clonotype was seen many times. The rearrangement links TRBV20-1 to TRBJ2-7, with TRBD2 identical over 11 bases. Unmatched junction bases numbered 10, after V lost 4 bases and J lost 2 bases. The CDR3 is made up of 16 amino acids. From germline, CDR1 is DFQATT and CDR2 SNEGSKA (reference sequence). CDR3 residues: CSATRTSGLPPYEQYF. As DNA, the CDR3 is TGCAGTGCTACCCGGACTAGCGGGCTCCCCCCCTACGAGCAGTACTTC.

The table lists this clonotype with many counts. The chain couples TRBV5-1 to TRBJ2-7, with 11 bases aligning to TRBD1. The CDR3 length is 14 residues. V was clipped by 4 bases and J by 5 bases; unmatched bases: 5. Germline CDR1 SGHRS, CDR2 YFSETQ. In nucleotides, the CDR3 is TGCGCCAGCAGCCTACGGACAGGGGGCGACGAGCAGTACTTC. Translating gives CASSLRTGGDEQYF.

At least ten counts were recorded for this clonotype. This sequence joins TRBV20-1 and TRBJ2-7, with 9 positions matching TRBD1. Trimming at V came to 4 bases and at J to 1 base, leaving 5 bases not matched to a gene. The CDR3 has 14 residues. Germline CDR1 DFQATT, CDR2 SNEGSKA (reference sequence). Here the CDR3 reads CSATRDRESYEQYF. Here the CDR3 DNA reads TGCAGTGCTACCCGGGACAGGGAATCCTACGAGCAGTACTTC.

This clonotype was observed a few times. The chain carries TRBV28 and TRBJ1-4; possibly TRBD1 for D (5 bases). The V gene lost 6 bases and the J gene lost 7 bases, with 12 bases spanning the gap. This CDR3 region has 13 residues. Germline V gives CDR1 MDHEN, CDR2 SYDVKM. This chain's CDR3 is CASRTQGLEKLFF. The CDR3 DNA reads TGTGCCAGCAGGACCCAGGGACTTGAAAAACTGTTTTTT.

On this clonotype: A read error is possible here, since a much larger clone lies one base away. The chain links TRBV19 to TRBJ2-5; D is undetermined. Germline CDR1 and CDR2: LNHDA and SQIVND (reference sequence). Trimming cost V 6 bases and J 0 bases, with 8 bases left between them. The CDR3 has 13 residues. The CDR3: CASRDLYQETQYF. DNA of the CDR3: TGTGCCAGTAGGGACCTTTACCAAGAGACCCAGTACTTC.

This clonotype was seen only a few times. This sequence joins TRBV28 and TRBJ1-4, with a weak D call TRBD1 (5 bases). Between the trimmed V and J ends, which lost 5 bases and 5 bases, there was a span of 12 bases. Per the germline V gene, CDR1 is MDHEN and CDR2 is SYDVKM. The CDR3 contains 14 residues. CDR3 in DNA: TGTGCCAGCAGTCCCCCAGGGACCAATGAAAAACTGTTTTTT. Protein: CASSPPGTNEKLFF. The full variable domain, with the rest looked up from reference TRBV28 and TRBJ1-4, is DVKVTQSSRYLVKRTGEKVFLECVQDMDHENMFWYRQDPGLGLRLIYFSYDVKMKEKGDIPEGYSVSREKKERFSLILESASTNQTSMYLCASSPPGTNEKLFFGSGTQLSVL.

This clonotype was detected many times. This chain uses TRBV10-1 with TRBJ2-3, with 8 bases matching TRBD2. In germline, CDR1 is WNHNN, CDR2 SYGVQD (reference sequence). The ends lost 6 bases at V and 13 bases at J; junction bases unmatched: 18. The CDR3 totals 15 residues. CDR3 sequence: CASRPSGSGPGAEYF. Here the CDR3 DNA reads TGCGCCAGCAGGCCAAGCGGGAGTGGACCCGGCGCGGAGTATTTT.